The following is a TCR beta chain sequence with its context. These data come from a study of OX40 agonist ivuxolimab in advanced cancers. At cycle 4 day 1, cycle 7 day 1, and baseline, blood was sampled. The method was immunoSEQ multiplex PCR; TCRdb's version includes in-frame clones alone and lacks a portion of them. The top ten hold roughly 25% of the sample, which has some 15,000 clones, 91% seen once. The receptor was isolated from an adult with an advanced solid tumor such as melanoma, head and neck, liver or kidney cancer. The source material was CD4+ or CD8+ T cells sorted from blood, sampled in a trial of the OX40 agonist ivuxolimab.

CDR3 in amino acids: CASSLIPGTYEQYF. The CDR3 nucleotides are TGTGCCAGCAGCTTAATCCCAGGGACCTACGAGCAGTACTTC. The chain uses TRBV11-2 and TRBJ2-7; tentative D call: TRBD1 (5 bases). Trimming took off 2 bases at V and 2 bases at J, with 10 bases between the two ends. The CDR3 sequence is 14 residues long. Germline CDR1 SGHAT, CDR2 FQNNGV.